A single sample is the source of the 7 T cell receptor beta chains below, sequenced in a study of T cells in Graves' hyperthyroidism and ophthalmopathy. Amplified TCR beta CDR3 regions came from RNA transcripts. First-round RT-PCR with HTBI primers amplified the TCR CDR3 region. TCRdb used MiXCR to reprocess the multiplex PCR reads, holding one entry per CDR3 protein. The data show about 700,000 distinct CDR3 sequences, with about 14% seen just once and roughly 10% held by the top ten. Input material: blood. The receptors here all came from a woman aged 18-35 years with Graves' hyperthyroidism.

The V gene is TRBV19, the J gene TRBJ1-2, with D perhaps matching TRBD1 (6 bases). The CDR3 covers 13 residues. V gave up 3 bases and J gave up 5 bases, with 10 bases separating them. Germline V lookup: CDR1 LNHDA, CDR2 SQIVND (reference sequence). The CDR3 DNA follows: TGTGCCAGTAGTATGTCAGGACAGTATGGCTACACCTTC. Protein: CASSMSGQYGYTF. The full variable domain, rest sourced from reference TRBV19 and TRBJ1-2, is DGGITQSPKYLFRKEGQNVTLSCEQNLNHDAMYWYRQDPGQGLRLIYYSQIVNDFQKGDIAEGYSVSREKKESFPLTVTSAQKNPTAFYLCASSMSGQYGYTFGSGTRLTVV.

This clonotype was observed a few times. The chain links TRBV7-9 to TRBJ2-5; D remains ambiguous. This CDR3 is 15 amino acids long. Trimming left V 0 bases short and J 5 bases short, with 13 bases between. Germline V gene lookup returns CDR1 SEHNR and CDR2 FQNEAQ (reference sequence). CDR3 nucleotide sequence: TGTGCCAGCAGCTTAGCAATGGGCCTAGTGGAGACCCAGTACTTC. It translates to CASSLAMGLVETQYF.

The chain links TRBV19 to TRBJ2-1, with TRBD1 as a possible D gene (5 bases). With 3 bases removed from V and 6 bases from J, the gap between germline ends came to 15 bases. Per germline, CDR1 LNHDA and CDR2 SQIVND (reference sequence). This CDR3 is 15 amino acids long. The CDR3 spells CASSMGRRESNEQFF. CDR3 DNA: TGTGCCAGTAGTATGGGGCGTAGAGAAAGCAATGAGCAGTTCTTC. Complete variable domain (other parts from reference TRBV19 and TRBJ2-1): DGGITQSPKYLFRKEGQNVTLSCEQNLNHDAMYWYRQDPGQGLRLIYYSQIVNDFQKGDIAEGYSVSREKKESFPLTVTSAQKNPTAFYLCASSMGRRESNEQFFGPGTRLTVL.

This clonotype was detected many times. V and J are TRBV5-1 and TRBJ2-3; 10 positions agree with TRBD1. Germline assignment: CDR1 SGHRS and CDR2 YFSETQ. Losses at the gene ends were 3 bases for V and 5 bases for J; bases not matched to a gene: 12. The CDR3 loop spans 17 amino acids. CDR3 bases: TGCGCCAGCAGCTGGAGGGACAGGGGAAAGACCGGAGATACGCAGTATTTT. Translated, it gives CASSWRDRGKTGDTQYF.

This clonotype has a handful of counts. The CDR3 spells CASSYDHEQYF. Written as DNA, the CDR3 is TGTGCCAGCAGTTACGACCACGAGCAGTACTTC. The gene calls are TRBV12-3 or TRBV12-4 and TRBJ2-7; D is unresolved. V was cut by 4 bases and J by 5 bases, with 6 bases left in between. The CDR3 is 11 residues long.

This clonotype was recorded at least ten times. The chain joins TRBV11-2 to TRBJ2-7; 7 bases fit TRBD2. The germline gives CDR1 SGHAT, CDR2 FQNNGV. The junction had 6 bases not matched to a gene; V was cut back by 1 base and J by 3 bases. This CDR3 comprises 15 residues. The CDR3 protein is CASSLGEGTYYEQYF. The CDR3, as DNA: TGTGCCAGCAGCTTAGGGGAGGGAACTTACTACGAGCAGTACTTC.

The chain has TRBV4-1 and TRBJ2-5; 9 bases match TRBD2. With 1 base clipped from V and 5 bases from J, the junction kept 5 bases outside the gene matches. Germline V gene sequence: CDR1 MGHRA, CDR2 YSYEKL. The CDR3 totals 15 residues. DNA of the CDR3: TGCGCCAGCAGCCAAGGCGGGGGGGCATCCGAGACCCAGTACTTC. This gives the protein CASSQGGGASETQYF.